The present TCR beta chain was sequenced within a study of blood T cells in healthy people across ages. A second 7 to 11 cycle PCR used barcoded and J-beta primers. Template switching added a 12-random-nucleotide identifier to every cDNA molecule. TCRdb independently ran MiXCR on the 5' RACE reads; one entry per CDR3 protein. Here the sample spans approximately 830,000 distinct CDR3 sequences, approximately 65% being singletons. Study-wide results and caveats: Age showed a roughly linear inverse relationship with TCR beta diversity per million T cells. Fewer expanded clones and more diversity marked long-lived versus aged donors. For the donors, CMV status was unknown and possibly confounded expanded clonotype changes.

The CDR3 contains 14 residues. The germline CDR1 and CDR2 sequences are DFQATT and SNEGSKA (reference sequence). To note about this clonotype: Its target is unknown.

The gene calls are TRBV20-1 and TRBJ2-1; 9 bases line up with TRBD1. The J call is in doubt because the DNA end fits TRBJ2-7 better. The receptor was isolated from a man younger than 40 in good health. Source material: blood. The CDR3 protein is CSAEGQGDYNEQYF. CDR3 DNA: TGCAGTGCCGAGGGACAGGGAGACTACAATGAGCAGTACTTC.